This T cell receptor beta chain originates from a study of PD-1 blockade in mismatch repair-deficient tumors. Mismatch repair deficiency was confirmed in all patients, by PCR or immunohistochemistry. The protocol was immunoSEQ multiplex PCR, while the TCRdb copy is restricted to in-frame clones and leaves out a portion. The sample holds around 120,000 clones, around nine tenths seen once. The CDR3 is made up of 17 amino acids. Germline V gene data show CDR1 as SEHNR and CDR2 as FQNEAQ (reference sequence). Trimming removed 5 bases at V and 2 bases at J, with 21 bases between. A remark on this clone: Its antigen is unidentified.

Findings and caveats of the study: Tumor-resident clones, often undetectable pretreatment in blood, expanded then contracted after pembrolizumab.

The receptor's source is an adult with mismatch repair-deficient cancer. The chain recombines TRBV7-9 with TRBJ2-5; D is possibly TRBD1 (6 bases). The input for sequencing was peripheral blood, taken 72 weeks after starting pembrolizumab. For the CDR3, the DNA is TGTGCCAGCAGCCCCAGGGTGGCAGGGGCAGGGCAAGAGACCCAGTACTTC. Translation: CASSPRVAGAGQETQYF.